These 5 T cell receptor beta chains were sequenced from one sample in a study of blood T cells in healthy people across ages. Primed by a sample-barcoded 5' primer and a J-beta primer mix, a second PCR proceeded for roughly 7 to 12 cycles. TCRdb analysed the 5' RACE reads with MiXCR anew, one entry per CDR3 protein. The table shows 700,000 to 1,000,000 distinct CDR3 sequences, with roughly 44% occurring only once. The sequenced sample consisted of blood. The source is a man aged 55 to 70 in good health.

J is TRBJ2-5 and V is TRBV11-3; D assignment may be TRBD1 or TRBD2 (5 bases each). V gave up 6 bases and J gave up 3 bases, with 20 bases separating them. CDR1 SGHNT and CDR2 YENEEA come from the germline V gene. The CDR3 sequence is 16 residues long. The CDR3 sequence: CASRGPGPTVEETQYF. The CDR3 nucleotides read TGTGCCAGCAGGGGACCTGGACCGACAGTTGAAGAGACCCAGTACTTC.

The rearrangement joins TRBV5-1 to TRBJ2-7; possible D gene TRBD2, 6 bases. CDR3 length: 17 amino acids. The ends were cut back, 0 bases at V and 2 bases at J, with 18 bases in the middle. CDR1 is SGHRS, CDR2 YFSETQ, per germline. The CDR3 nucleotides are TGCGCCAGCAGCTTGGCTCCCCTAGCGCCAACACCCTACGAGCAGTACTTC. Amino acids: CASSLAPLAPTPYEQYF.

This sequence joins TRBV20-1 and TRBJ1-1, with D hard to call. Trimming stripped 2 bases from V and 2 bases from J, with 9 bases between. The germline gives CDR1 DFQATT, CDR2 SNEGSKA (reference sequence). The CDR3 length is 13 residues. CDR3 residues: CSARPPFNTEAFF. Written as DNA, the CDR3 is TGCAGTGCTAGACCTCCTTTTAACACTGAAGCTTTCTTT.

This chain joins TRBV28 and TRBJ2-4; D perhaps matches TRBD1 (6 bases). CDR3 length: 15 residues. CDR1 is MDHEN, CDR2 SYDVKM, per germline. V lost 8 bases to trimming and J lost 1 base, with 15 bases between them. CDR3 DNA: TGTGCCAGCGCACGCGTAGGGGGTGCCAAAAACATTCAGTACTTC. The encoded protein is CASARVGGAKNIQYF.

This clonotype was counted a single time. The chain joins TRBV20-1 to TRBJ1-6; no definite D call. CDR3 length: 13 amino acids. The germline gives CDR1 DFQATT, CDR2 SNEGSKA (reference sequence). The V gene lost 4 bases and the J gene lost 11 bases, with 15 bases spanning the gap. CDR3 loop: CSATDGPWPPLHF. The CDR3, as DNA: TGCAGTGCTACGGACGGTCCCTGGCCACCCCTCCACTTT.